The rows below give T cell receptor beta chains drawn from one sample of a study of human T cells and chemical hapten exposure. In TCRdb, the RACE reads were re-called with MiXCR into one record per CDR3 protein. The sample shows around 75,000 distinct CDR3 sequences, 10% of them seen only once. Here the sequenced sample was whole blood, taken in connection with sensitization to the hapten diphenylcyclopropenone (DPC). Receptors were obtained from a woman in her 50s with alopecia areata. Some clones in this sample may be carry-over from other donors' samples. The CDR3 runs from the conserved cysteine through the conserved F or W. The D gene is left open where the match is weak. Expanded clones get a size class; other rows say once, few or many, or leave the size out.

size	length	J	V	D	CDR3	DNA
few	13	TRBJ2-5	TRBV30	TRBD2	CASTSGNQETQYF	TGTGCCTCGACTAGCGGGAATCAAGAGACCCAGTACTTC
NA	15	TRBJ2-7	TRBV5-1	TRBD1	CASSISGTGGFEQYF	TGCGCCAGCAGCATAAGCGGGACAGGGGGCTTCGAGCAGTACTTC
NA	13	TRBJ2-2	TRBV20-1	NA	CSAREVNTGELFF	TGCAGTGCTAGAGAAGTGAACACCGGGGAGCTGTTTTTT
few	14	TRBJ1-2	TRBV29-1	NA	CSVDSPGIFGGYTF	TGCAGCGTTGACTCGCCAGGGATTTTCGGGGGCTACACCTTC
NA	13	TRBJ2-5	TRBV3-1	NA	CASTGREGETQYF	TGTGCCAGCACGGGACGGGAAGGAGAGACCCAGTACTTC
many	14	TRBJ2-7	TRBV11-2	TRBD1	CASSSGTGGAEQYF	TGTGCCAGCAGCTCTGGGACAGGGGGCGCCGAGCAGTACTTC
many	14	TRBJ2-7	TRBV5-5	NA	CASSLVWGIDEQYF	TGTGCCAGCAGCTTGGTGTGGGGGATCGACGAGCAGTACTTC
NA	15	TRBJ1-5	TRBV6-5	TRBD1	CASSYRTGDDQPQHF	TGTGCCAGCAGTTACCGGACAGGGGACGATCAGCCCCAGCATTTT
NA	13	TRBJ1-4	TRBV29-1	NA	CSVGAGINEKLFF	TGCAGCGTCGGCGCCGGGATTAATGAAAAACTGTTTTTT
many	16	TRBJ2-7	TRBV4-1	TRBD2	CASSQGRTSSLYEQYF	TGCGCCAGCAGCCAAGGGAGGACTAGCAGTCTTTACGAGCAGTACTTC
many	15	TRBJ1-6	TRBV20-1	NA	CSATSGGAYNSPLHF	TGCAGTGCTACGAGTGGGGGCGCGTATAATTCACCCCTCCACTTT
NA	16	TRBJ2-1	TRBV7-2	TRBD2	CASSSRLAGGRNEQFF	TGTGCCAGCAGCTCCAGACTAGCGGGAGGGCGGAATGAGCAGTTCTTC
NA	14	TRBJ2-3	TRBV6-6	TRBD1	CASSDRGRADTQYF	TGTGCCAGCAGTGACAGGGGCAGGGCAGATACGCAGTATTTT
few	17	TRBJ2-3	TRBV20-1	NA	CSARDRQRRTPTDTQYF	TGCAGTGCTAGAGATCGTCAGCGGCGTACCCCCACAGATACGCAGTATTTT
NA	15	TRBJ2-3	TRBV11-2	NA	CASSLGPGPTDTQYF	TGTGCCAGCAGCTTAGGACCGGGCCCCACAGATACGCAGTATTTT
many	14	TRBJ2-3	TRBV7-8	NA	CASSLTAEGNTQYF	TGTGCCAGCAGCTTAACGGCTGAGGGCAATACGCAGTATTTT